This T cell receptor (beta chain) was captured by sequencing in a study of blood T cell repertoires in COVID-19 (dated by TCRdb to the early 2020s). General notes on the study: Samples from collaborators originated in the United States, Italy and Spain and spanned both the acute and convalescent phases of COVID-19. Deeply sampled blood TCRbeta repertoires from subjects exposed to, actively infected with, or recovered from COVID-19 were included in the dataset. The repertoires were released in a freely available public database meant as a resource for research on the immune response to SARS-CoV-2. The prospective study material was composed of cDNA or gDNA derived from T cells, B-cell-depleted T cells, or PBMCs. The samples were drawn from the first 160 participants of the ongoing ImmuneRACE study and from 1,254 subjects provided by 6 global collaborators. Sample metadata almost always included a de-identified subject ID, COVID-19 status, age in years and sex. Where available, HLA class I and class II types were obtained from metadata supplied by the sample provider rather than from assay-based typing.

To note about this clone: The antigen it recognizes is unknown. Base qualities are not at hand, and no much larger clone is one base apart.

Overall results and qualifications from the work: The amount of clinical and demographic metadata varied by source and participant and was provided uncurated.

Collaborating institutions collected whole blood in K2EDTA tubes following their own protocols. Collaborator samples were shipped for TCRbeta analysis as frozen whole blood, isolated PBMCs, or DNA extracted from either sample type. TCRbeta CDR3 regions were amplified from genomic DNA using the immunoSEQ Assay, a bias-controlled multiplex PCR. In the authors' own workflow: The number of nucleated cells in each sample was estimated from the amplification of reference gene primers within the assay. To quantify the absolute abundance of each unique TCRbeta CDR3 rearrangement, sequence reads were collapsed and filtered. For each sample, productive Simpson clonality was calculated as the square root of Simpson's diversity index across productive rearrangements. TCRdb limited this immuneACCESS table to in-frame rearrangements with V and J called. A share of clones is missing; checked studies link under half to unresolved V genes, and the rest is unexplained. V and J calls and clone size are copied from that table; D and trimming were computed from the DNA. The sample data list approximately 340,000 clones, and around 83% of these were observed just once. 2.5% to 3.5% of the sample goes to the ten largest clones.

CDR1 and CDR2, looked up from the germline V gene (reference sequence), are MNHEY and SMNVEV. After removal of 9 bases from V and 2 bases from J, the junction retains 3 bases not matched to a gene. Measured from the cysteine to the phenylalanine, the CDR3 is 13 residues long. The retained sequence is limited to the CDR3, 39 bases, with the frame set at the first base. The sequence was obtained from a man aged 30 to 39 with active or convalescent COVID-19. This receptor chain uses TRBV27 and TRBJ2-2, with 7 middle bases fitting TRBD2. The sequencing sample was made of peripheral blood. In nucleotides, the sequence is TGTGCCAGTATAGCGGGCAACACCGGGGAGCTGTTTTTT. This encodes CASIAGNTGELFF.